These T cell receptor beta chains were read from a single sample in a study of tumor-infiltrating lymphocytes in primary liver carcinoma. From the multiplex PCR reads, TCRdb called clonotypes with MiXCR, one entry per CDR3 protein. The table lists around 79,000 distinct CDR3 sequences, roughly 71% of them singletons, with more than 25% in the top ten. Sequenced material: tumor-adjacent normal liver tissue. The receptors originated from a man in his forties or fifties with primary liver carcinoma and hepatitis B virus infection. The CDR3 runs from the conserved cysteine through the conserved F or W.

CSVGDPSGNSHLHF,TRBV29-1,TRBJ1-6
CVSSEGRGLTDTLYF,TRBV11-1,TRBJ2-3
CTIRGWTDPSTDTQYF,TRBV10-3,TRBJ2-3
CASSPSSGREQFF,TRBV28,TRBJ2-1
CANSDPRTQYF,TRBV2,TRBJ2-3
CASSNPGQGGNEQFF,TRBV10-2,TRBJ2-1
CASSVLGQGYQETQCF,TRBV9,TRBJ2-5
CDISQDDRSSPLHF,TRBV4-2,TRBJ1-6
CSVRQGGDEQYF,TRBV29-1,TRBJ2-7
CASSFFGLAGGRISCEQYF,TRBV28,TRBJ2-7
CASNLQGAIKPQYF,TRBV6-1,.
CASSFDFTYEQHF,TRBV12-3/TRBV12-4,TRBJ2-7
CASSQDPPSGTSGRADTQYF,TRBV4-3,TRBJ2-3
CASSLADRAYYSEQFF,TRBV11-1,TRBJ2-1
CSVAPDNVQFF,TRBV29-1,TRBJ2-1
CASSLGGAKGKLFF,TRBV7-2,TRBJ1-4
CASSRDRAGPNILTF,TRBV6-5,TRBJ2-6
CAGRQDGSLTKNIQYF,TRBV4-3,TRBJ2-4
CASSQDGEDTQYF,TRBV14,TRBJ2-3
CASLRGRLTDTQYF,TRBV12-3/TRBV12-4,TRBJ2-3
CATYTTGGTYEQYF,TRBV10-2,TRBJ2-7
CSVEGGEQCF,TRBV29-1,TRBJ2-7
CASRGQGVTAEAFF,TRBV6-5,TRBJ1-1